This TCR beta chain was documented in a study of T cell responses to AZD1222 COVID-19 vaccine. Study in general: Combined were second doses at about 4 or about 12 weeks.

V gave up 4 bases and J gave up 7 bases; unmatched junction bases: 16. Germline loops: CDR1 WSHSY, CDR2 SAAADI. The CDR3 length is 18 residues. TCRdb's copy holds only in-frame clones and misses some; the assay was immunoSEQ multiplex PCR. In the table there are under 150,000 clones, 85% to 95% of which are singletons. The clonotype was recovered from an adult in good health. This material consisted of peripheral blood, taken on day 0 of AZD1222 vaccination. The gene calls are TRBV10-2 and TRBJ1-6, with 7 bases identical to TRBD1. CDR3 loop: CASSGGGGSNIENSPLHF. The DNA for the CDR3 is TGCGCCAGCAGTGGGGGAGGGGGCAGTAATATTGAGAATTCACCCCTCCACTTT.